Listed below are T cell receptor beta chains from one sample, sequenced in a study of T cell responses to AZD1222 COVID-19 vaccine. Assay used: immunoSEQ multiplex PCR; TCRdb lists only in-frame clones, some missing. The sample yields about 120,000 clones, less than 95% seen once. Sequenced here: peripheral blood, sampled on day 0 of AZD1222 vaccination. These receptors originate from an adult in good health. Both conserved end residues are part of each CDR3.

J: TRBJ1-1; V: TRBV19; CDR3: CASSELQGANTEAFF
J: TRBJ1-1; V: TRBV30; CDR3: CAWTTQGGTEAFF
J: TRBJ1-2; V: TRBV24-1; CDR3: CATSDHGGYTSNNYGYTF
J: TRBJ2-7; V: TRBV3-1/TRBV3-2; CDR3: CASSQRPTQYF
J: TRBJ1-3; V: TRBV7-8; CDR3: CASSVGPLGKNTIYF
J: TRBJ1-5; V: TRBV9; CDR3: CASSASQGPNQPQHF
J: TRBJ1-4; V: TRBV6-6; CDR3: CASSLRGAHRQGGWEKLFF
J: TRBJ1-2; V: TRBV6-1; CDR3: CASSETGGLYGYTF
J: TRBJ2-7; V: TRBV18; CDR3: CASSPPQGVRTYEQYF
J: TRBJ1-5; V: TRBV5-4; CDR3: CASSERGGNQPQHF
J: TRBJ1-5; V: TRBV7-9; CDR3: CASSLVGDSNQPQHF
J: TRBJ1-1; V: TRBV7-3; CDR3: CASSDRGRLAFF
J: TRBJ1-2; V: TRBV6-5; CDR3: CASTKGLGYGYTF
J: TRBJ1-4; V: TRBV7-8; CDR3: CASSPLQRAINEKLFF
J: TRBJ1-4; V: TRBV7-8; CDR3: CASSLGLGVGGGEKLFF
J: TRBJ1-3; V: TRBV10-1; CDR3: CASSDSNRPTDTIYF
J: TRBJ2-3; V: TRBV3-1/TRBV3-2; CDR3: CASSILTDTQYF
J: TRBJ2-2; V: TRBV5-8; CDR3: CASSFGRWELFF
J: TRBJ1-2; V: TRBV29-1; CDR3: CSVSTLQAINYGYTF
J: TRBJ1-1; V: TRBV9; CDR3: CASSVGTIEGEAFF
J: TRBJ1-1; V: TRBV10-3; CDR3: CAISESIEAEAFF
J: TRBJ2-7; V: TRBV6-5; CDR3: CASSPNPGNAYEQYF
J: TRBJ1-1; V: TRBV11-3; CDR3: CASSGGGVSNTEAFF
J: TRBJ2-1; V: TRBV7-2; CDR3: CASSLVGGFDSYNEQFF
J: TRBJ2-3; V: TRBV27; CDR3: CASSSRQGASTDTQYF
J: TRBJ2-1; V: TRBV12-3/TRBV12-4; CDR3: CASSFRAGKEQFF
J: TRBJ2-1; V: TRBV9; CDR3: CASSDPQGAKGNEQFF
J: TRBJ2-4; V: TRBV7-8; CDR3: CASTTGLAGLGGNIQYF
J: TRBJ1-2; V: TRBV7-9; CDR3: CASSRPTEENGYTF
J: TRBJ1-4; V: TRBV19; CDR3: CASTILGRNEKLFF
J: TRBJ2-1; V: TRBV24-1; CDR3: CATSESQDEQFF
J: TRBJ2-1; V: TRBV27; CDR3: CASSFLRDRGSMGEQFF
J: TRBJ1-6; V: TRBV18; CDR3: CASSPQQANSPLHF
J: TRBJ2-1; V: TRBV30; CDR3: CACLTRDTQFF
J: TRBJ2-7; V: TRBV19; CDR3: CASSITSGPYEQYF
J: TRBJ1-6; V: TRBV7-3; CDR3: CASSSRHPLRVFHSPLHF
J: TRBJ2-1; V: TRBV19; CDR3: CASSIDGVAGGHNEQFF
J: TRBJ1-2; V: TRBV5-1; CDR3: CASSLAGQRGHGYTF
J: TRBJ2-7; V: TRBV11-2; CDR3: CASTYLAGAKGEQYF
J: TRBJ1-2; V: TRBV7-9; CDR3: CASSGSGVHYGYTF